Sequencing of this T cell receptor (beta chain) was carried out in a study of vaccination and CD4 T cells after COVID-19. At the level of the study: The BNT162b2 or mRNA-1273 vaccine was given to participants in two doses. Samples after vaccination came a median roughly 74 days past dose two, ranging 14 to 241. Broader study findings: Median SARS-CoV-2-reactive clonotype numbers rose nonsignificantly, about 21 to 38.

Trimming pared 0 bases from V and 0 bases from J, leaving 11 bases between. CDR1 MNHEY and CDR2 SVGAGI come from the germline V gene. This CDR3 is 16 amino acids long. The study sequenced cultured CD4+ T cell DNA using the Oncomine TCR Beta short-read assay. In this case, cultured CD4+ T cells provided the extracted genomic DNA. TCRdb passed the PCR reads through MiXCR, listing each CDR3 protein once. The table shows about 7,300 distinct CDR3 sequences, with less than 60% occurring only once. The treatment was: approximately 11-day PBMC culture with coronavirus spike peptide pools or control peptides (ViraFEST assay). For this clonotype: Its antigen is unidentified.

This TCR was recovered from a human donor who had recovered from COVID-19. V is TRBV6-5 and J is TRBJ1-1; D might be TRBD1 (6 bases). The source material was CD4+ T cells from blood, cultured in vitro. The CDR3 DNA reads TGTGCCAGCAGTTACTCAGGGGGGCAGGTGAACACTGAAGCTTTCTTT. Translation: CASSYSGGQVNTEAFF.